The 15 T cell receptor beta chains below all came from one sample that was sequenced in a study of blood T cell repertoires in COVID-19. Profiling relied on immunoSEQ multiplex PCR, and the TCRdb table lists in-frame clones only, not all of them. The table lists around 200,000 clones, approximately 79% of them singletons. Sequenced sample: peripheral blood. These receptors were collected from a man aged 50-60 years who had recovered from COVID-19.

V gene TRBV11-2 combines with J gene TRBJ2-5; unclear D gene. Trimming left V 0 bases short and J 4 bases short, with 6 bases between. This CDR3 has 13 residues. The V gene's germline CDR1 is SGHAT and CDR2 FQNNGV. CDR3 amino acids: CASSLDYPETQYF. The CDR3 DNA reads TGTGCCAGCAGCTTAGATTATCCAGAGACCCAGTACTTC.

The CDR3 protein is CASSIQFGSNNEQFF. The CDR3 DNA sequence: TGTGCCAGCAGCATCCAATTTGGGAGCAACAATGAGCAGTTCTTC. The chain combines TRBV7-2 with TRBJ2-1; D possibly corresponds to TRBD2 (5 bases). Germline loops: CDR1 SGHTA, CDR2 FQGNSA. V shed 5 bases and J shed 5 bases, with 16 bases lying between them. This CDR3 comprises 15 residues. Full variable domain (remainder filled in from reference TRBV7-2 and TRBJ2-1): GAGVSQSPSNKVTEKGKDVELRCDPISGHTALYWYRQSLGQGLEFLIYFQGNSAPDKSGLPSDRFSAERTGGSVSTLTIQRTQQEDSAVYLCASSIQFGSNNEQFFGPGTRLTVL.

This clone was detected a few times. The chain recombines TRBV5-1 with TRBJ2-2; TRBD1 aligns across 10 bases. V shed 4 bases and J 9 bases; nucleotides not matched to a gene: 9. Germline V gene data show CDR1 as SGHRS and CDR2 as YFSETQ. This CDR3 contains 15 residues. CDR3 in DNA: TGCGCCAGCAGCCCCGGGACAGGGGAGGGCAGGGAGCTGTTTTTT. Residues: CASSPGTGEGRELFF.

J is TRBJ1-2 and V is TRBV15; D not resolved. The CDR3 contains 13 residues. Trimming pared 4 bases from V and 1 base from J, leaving 7 bases between. The germline gives CDR1 LNHNV, CDR2 YYDKDF (reference sequence). This chain's CDR3 is CATSTGGNYGYTF. The CDR3, as DNA: TGTGCCACCAGCACTGGCGGTAACTATGGCTACACCTTC.

Only a few counts were recorded for this clone. The chain carries TRBV19 and TRBJ1-2, with 9 bases that match TRBD1. The CDR3 sequence is 16 residues long. V lost 4 bases, J lost 2 bases, and 8 bases stayed unmatched. The germline V gene encodes CDR1 LNHDA and CDR2 SQIVND (reference sequence). The CDR3 DNA reads as TGTGCCAGTAGTACGGACAGGGGCGGCCCAAACTATGGCTACACCTTC. Translation: CASSTDRGGPNYGYTF.

V usage is TRBV10-3 and J usage is TRBJ2-7; possible D gene TRBD1, 5 bases. V was trimmed by 0 bases and J by 2 bases, leaving 8 bases between them. CDR1 is ENHRY and CDR2 is SYGVKD in the germline V gene. CDR3 length: 14 residues. The CDR3 here is CAISESDSPYEQYF. The DNA for the CDR3 is TGTGCCATCAGTGAGTCTGACAGCCCCTACGAGCAGTACTTC.

The chain has TRBV25-1 and TRBJ2-6; no firm D call. CDR3 length: 13 residues. V was pared by 3 bases and J by 3 bases, with 3 bases between. Germline V gene lookup returns CDR1 MGHDK and CDR2 SYGVNS. The DNA for the CDR3 is TGTGCCAGCAGTGAGAGTGGGGCCAACGTCCTGACTTTC. Residues: CASSESGANVLTF. The full variable domain, rest sourced from reference TRBV25-1 and TRBJ2-6, is EADIYQTPRYLVIGTGKKITLECSQTMGHDKMYWYQQDPGMELHLIHYSYGVNSTEKGDLSSESTVSRIRTEHFPLTLESARPSHTSQYLCASSESGANVLTFGAGSRLTVL.

This chain uses TRBV28 with TRBJ1-6; 7 positions agree with TRBD1. V was pared by 6 bases and J by 8 bases, with 10 bases of the junction left unmatched. Germline V lookup: CDR1 MDHEN, CDR2 SYDVKM. The CDR3 has 15 amino acids. CDR3 DNA sequence: TGTGCCAGCAGGCAAGCAGGGGGTCGGGATTCACCCCTCCACTTT. This codes for CASRQAGGRDSPLHF.

The V call is TRBV5-6, the J call TRBJ2-5; 11 bases line up with TRBD2. The CDR3 consists of 14 residues. Trimming at V came to 3 bases and at J to 3 bases, leaving 1 base not matched to a gene. The V gene's germline CDR1 is SGHDT and CDR2 YYEEEE. CDR3 DNA: TGTGCCAGCAGCTGGGGACTAGCGGAAGAGACCCAGTACTTC. Protein: CASSWGLAEETQYF.

This clone occurred a few times. The chain links TRBV2 to TRBJ1-2; 8 positions match TRBD1. This CDR3 comprises 16 residues. Germline CDR1 and CDR2: SNHLY and FYNNEI. V lost 4 bases, J lost 7 bases, and 14 bases stayed unmatched. CDR3 bases: TGTGCCAGCAGTGTATTGTTCTATTGGACAGGGAGTGGCTACACCTTC. This sequence encodes CASSVLFYWTGSGYTF. The full variable domain, completed using reference TRBV2 and TRBJ1-2, is EPEVTQTPSHQVTQMGQEVILRCVPISNHLYFYWYRQILGQKVEFLVSFYNNEISEKSEIFDDQFSVERPDGSNFTLKIRSTKLEDSAMYFCASSVLFYWTGSGYTFGSGTRLTVV.

This clone was recorded once. J is TRBJ2-1 and V is TRBV5-4; 9 bases agree with TRBD1. With V trimmed by 4 bases and J by 1 base, 12 bases remained unmatched. Germline loops: CDR1 SGHNT, CDR2 YYREEE (reference sequence). CDR3 size: 18 residues. The CDR3 coding sequence is TGTGCCAGCAGCCCTGACAGGGGGGTCTTAGGGTCCTACAATGAGCAGTTCTTC. Its translation is CASSPDRGVLGSYNEQFF.

This chain's CDR3 is CASSYSLGADTGELFF. The CDR3 nucleotides read TGTGCCAGCAGTTACTCGCTAGGGGCGGACACCGGGGAGCTGTTTTTT. This chain connects TRBV6-5 to TRBJ2-2, with a possible D match to TRBD1 (5 bases). The V end lost 0 bases, the J end lost 3 bases, and 11 bases lay between the germline ends. The CDR3 totals 16 residues. Germline CDR1 and CDR2: MNHEY and SVGAGI.

The J gene is TRBJ2-2, the V gene TRBV7-2; TRBD2 agrees at 11 bases. CDR3 length: 17 amino acids. The germline CDR1 and CDR2 sequences are SGHTA and FQGNSA. Germline trimming cut 0 bases from V and 5 bases from J; bases unmatched to any gene: 5. The CDR3 is CASSLAPGLAVTGELFF. CDR3 bases: TGTGCCAGCAGCTTAGCACCGGGACTAGCGGTTACCGGGGAGCTGTTTTTT.

The chain employs TRBV3-1 (or the pseudogene TRBV3-2) and TRBJ1-6, with D possibly being TRBD1 (5 bases). This CDR3 comprises 16 residues. V lost 3 bases and J lost 8, with 17 bases in between. Germline V gene lookup returns CDR1 LGHDT and CDR2 YNNKEL (reference sequence). The chain's CDR3 is CASSQGGSGRDSPLHF. The CDR3 DNA reads as TGTGCCAGCAGCCAGGGGGGGTCTGGCCGAGATTCACCCCTCCACTTT.

V is TRBV7-9 and J is TRBJ2-7, with TRBD1 identical over 7 bases. CDR1 and CDR2 from the germline V gene are SEHNR and FQNEAQ (reference sequence). The ends lost 4 bases at V and 5 bases at J; junction bases unmatched: 5. The CDR3 runs 13 residues. The CDR3 protein is CASSSGTANEQYF. The CDR3 DNA reads TGTGCCAGCAGCTCCGGGACAGCCAACGAGCAGTACTTC.